Presented here are 10 T cell receptor beta chains from one specimen sequenced in a study of cytomegalovirus exposure and HLA in healthy donors. Measured with immunoSEQ multiplex PCR; TCRdb has only the in-frame clones, and not every one. There are 55,000 to 75,000 clones in the sample; more than 85% occur only once, and roughly 5.3% lies in the top ten. The sample consisted of PBMCs. The receptors were gathered from a man aged 18 to 29 in good health and CMV-seropositive.

This rearrangement joins TRBV19 to TRBJ1-1, with D possibly matching TRBD1 (5 bases). Germline CDR1 LNHDA, CDR2 SQIVND (reference sequence). V dropped 9 bases and J dropped 11 bases, with 16 bases sitting between them. This CDR3 contains 11 residues. As DNA, the CDR3 is TGTGCCAGCCAGGGAGGACGGGCGGCTTTCTTT. Translated: CASQGGRAAFF.

V usage is TRBV6-5 and J usage is TRBJ2-7; 9 nucleotides agree with TRBD1. The CDR3 runs to 14 residues. Trimming at V came to 3 bases and at J to 5 bases, leaving 5 bases not matched to a gene. The germline V gene encodes CDR1 MNHEY and CDR2 SVGAGI. This CDR3 reads CASSYGTGRDEQYF. CDR3 DNA sequence: TGTGCCAGCAGTTATGGGACAGGGCGCGACGAGCAGTACTTC.

The chain carries TRBV6-1 and TRBJ2-2; TRBD2 agrees at 8 bases. Losses at the gene ends were 7 bases for V and 7 bases for J; bases not matched to a gene: 8. CDR3 size: 14 residues. Per germline, CDR1 MNHNS and CDR2 SASEGT. CDR3 nucleotide sequence: TGTGCCAGCACTAGACTAGCGACGGGCGGGGAGCTGTTTTTT. As protein: CASTRLATGGELFF.

V is TRBV5-1 and J is TRBJ1-1; TRBD1 matches at 11 bases. This CDR3 is 15 amino acids long. CDR1 is SGHRS and CDR2 is YFSETQ in the germline V gene. J gave up 4 bases and V 2 bases, and 4 bases lay outside the gene matches. The CDR3 nucleotides are TGCGCCAGCAGCTTAACCGGGACAGGGGGCACTGAAGCTTTCTTT. Translation gives CASSLTGTGGTEAFF. Supplemented by reference TRBV5-1 and TRBJ1-1, the full variable domain reads KAGVTQTPRYLIKTRGQQVTLSCSPISGHRSVSWYQQTPGQGLQFLFEYFSETQRNKGNFPGRFSGRQFSNSRSEMNVSTLELGDSALYLCASSLTGTGGTEAFFGQGTRLTVV.

The chain joins TRBV6-1 to TRBJ1-3; 8 bases match TRBD1. In germline, CDR1 is MNHNS, CDR2 SASEGT. The CDR3 spans 15 residues. With 8 bases clipped from V and 1 base from J, the junction kept 7 bases outside the gene matches. The CDR3 sequence: CASGTGLESGNTIYF. The CDR3 coding sequence is TGTGCCAGCGGGACAGGTCTTGAATCTGGAAACACCATATATTTT.

The chain has TRBV5-1 and TRBJ2-6; D uncertain. V lost 2 bases, J lost 0 bases, and 12 bases lay in between. The CDR3 totals 17 residues. Germline-derived CDR1 and CDR2 are SGHRS and YFSETQ. The CDR3 DNA sequence: TGCGCCAGCAGCTTTACGACCACAGCCTCTGGGGCCAACGTCCTGACTTTC. Residues: CASSFTTTASGANVLTF.

V and J are TRBV11-2 and TRBJ2-5; the match to TRBD2 covers 13 bases. Germline CDR1 SGHAT, CDR2 FQNNGV. This CDR3 region has 16 residues. V dropped 4 bases and J dropped 4; count of bases not matched to a gene: 6. This chain's CDR3 is CASSSGLAGNLETQYF. CDR3 bases: TGTGCCAGCAGCTCGGGACTAGCGGGAAATTTAGAGACCCAGTACTTC. Filled out from reference TRBV11-2 and TRBJ2-5, the complete variable domain reads EAGVAQSPRYKIIEKRQSVAFWCNPISGHATLYWYQQILGQGPKLLIQFQNNGVVDDSQLPKDRFSAERLKGVDSTLKIQPAKLEDSAVYLCASSSGLAGNLETQYFGPGTRLLVL.

This clone was recorded once. The chain carries TRBV18 and TRBJ2-1; 7 bases agree with TRBD1. The CDR3 runs 15 residues. V was clipped by 2 bases and J by 5 bases; unmatched bases: 6. Germline CDR1 KGHSH, CDR2 LQKENI. CDR3 sequence: CASSPKTGNDNEQFF. CDR3 nucleotide sequence: TGTGCCAGCTCACCAAAGACAGGGAATGACAATGAGCAGTTCTTC.

V gene TRBV27 combines with J gene TRBJ1-1; 8 nucleotides line up with TRBD1. The ends lost 3 bases at V and 1 base at J; junction bases unmatched: 4. The CDR3 has 15 residues. Germline V CDR1 and CDR2: MNHEY, SMNVEV (reference sequence). CDR3 nucleotide sequence: TGTGCCAGCAGTTTGACAGGGGCAGGGAACACTGAAGCTTTCTTT. This gives the protein CASSLTGAGNTEAFF.

J is TRBJ1-4 and V is TRBV11-2, with TRBD1 matching 7 bases. V shed 10 bases, J shed 5 bases, and the junction held 7 bases outside the gene matches. CDR3 length equals 13 residues. Germline V gene data show CDR1 as SGHAT and CDR2 as FQNNGV. This CDR3 is CATQMTGNEKLFF. The CDR3 region has the DNA TGTGCCACCCAGATGACAGGGAATGAAAAACTGTTTTTT.